The clone carrying this T cell receptor (beta chain) was observed a few times. TCRdb processed the 5' RACE reads anew with MiXCR; each CDR3 protein has one entry. The sample contains under 200,000 distinct CDR3 sequences, 8% to 13% of which appear only once. The length of the CDR3 is 18 residues. V shed 4 bases and J shed 0 bases, with 16 bases lying between them. The germline V gene encodes CDR1 MNHEY and CDR2 SMNVEV (reference sequence). The data originate from a study of T cells after yellow fever vaccination. This sequence originates from a man younger than 35 who received the YFV17D yellow fever vaccine. The source material was CD8+ T cells sorted from PBMCs, sampled 15 days after the yellow fever booster vaccination. V gene TRBV27 combines with J gene TRBJ1-6; D not certain. The CDR3 DNA reads TGTGCCAGCAGTTCACGGACGTCTCCGAGCTCCTATAATTCACCCCTCCACTTT. Its protein product is CASSSRTSPSSYNSPLHF.